Each of the 9 T cell receptor beta chains below was sequenced from the same sample in a study of T-cell reconstitution after alpha-beta-depleted transplantation in children. Researchers prepared the TCRbeta library using unique molecular identifiers, the study reports. TCRdb itself ran the PCR reads through MiXCR, one entry per CDR3 protein. The sample lists almost 250,000 distinct CDR3 sequences, 25% seen once, with roughly 2.6% in the top ten. Sequenced here: PBMCs, sampled before TCRalphabeta/CD19-depleted stem cell transplant. The receptors originated from a girl aged 2 to 10 with Fanconi anemia, due to receive a stem cell transplant.

This clonotype showed up many times. The J gene is TRBJ2-5, the V gene TRBV12-3 or TRBV12-4, with TRBD1 identical over 9 bases. V trimming: 3 bases; J trimming: 4 bases; junction bases outside the gene matches: 6. The CDR3 totals 15 residues. The CDR3 DNA is TGTGCCAGCAGTTTGGGGACAGGGTTAGGAGAGACCCAGTACTTC. Translated, it gives CASSLGTGLGETQYF.

This clonotype was recorded a few times. V and J are TRBV29-1 and TRBJ2-3, with TRBD1 matching 7 bases. The CDR3 totals 13 residues. The junction had 5 bases not matched to a gene; V was cut back by 6 bases and J by 2 bases. Germline CDR1 and CDR2: SQVTM and ANQGSEA. This CDR3 reads CSVPGTATDTQYF. In DNA, the CDR3 is TGCAGCGTACCCGGGACAGCCACAGATACGCAGTATTTT.

The chain joins TRBV19 to TRBJ1-3; unclear D gene. The CDR3 extends over 15 amino acids. Germline CDR1 and CDR2: LNHDA and SQIVND (reference sequence). V gave up 10 bases and J gave up 0 bases, with 16 bases separating them. The CDR3 loop is CATTATWTSGNTIYF. The CDR3 bases are TGTGCCACTACAGCTACTTGGACCTCTGGAAACACCATATATTTT.

The chain has TRBV20-1 and TRBJ2-7, with TRBD2 matching over 7 bases. Germline V CDR1 and CDR2: DFQATT, SNEGSKA (reference sequence). The CDR3 has 16 amino acids. V shed 5 bases, J shed 3 bases, and the junction held 16 bases outside the gene matches. CDR3 sequence (DNA): TGCAGTGCTTCTCCCCTTGTGGCGGGGGTGGACTACGAGCAGTACTTC. As protein: CSASPLVAGVDYEQYF.

The chain couples TRBV4-2 to TRBJ2-3; 12 bases line up with TRBD2. V lost 8 bases to trimming and J lost 2 bases; unmatched junction nucleotides: 2. The germline gives CDR1 LGHNA, CDR2 YNFKEQ. This CDR3 region has 14 residues. The CDR3 nucleotides are TGTGCCAGCGGACTAGCGGGGAACACAGATACGCAGTATTTT. Its protein product is CASGLAGNTDTQYF.

The rearrangement joins TRBV29-1 to TRBJ2-7; TRBD2 agrees at 10 bases. The CDR3 sequence is 13 residues long. V trimming: 4 bases; J trimming: 4 bases; junction bases outside the gene matches: 4. Germline V gives CDR1 SQVTM, CDR2 ANQGSEA. CDR3 sequence reads: CSVVLAGDYEQYF. The CDR3 DNA is TGCAGCGTTGTGCTAGCGGGAGATTACGAGCAGTACTTC.

This clonotype was seen at least ten times. The genes are TRBV12-3 or TRBV12-4 and TRBJ1-1, with D maybe TRBD1 (6 bases). The CDR3 is 14 amino acids. Trimming took 6 bases from V and 7 from J, leaving 18 bases between them. The CDR3: CASSSNYRVYEAFF. The CDR3, as DNA: TGTGCCAGCAGCTCCAATTACAGGGTATATGAAGCTTTCTTT.

This clonotype was seen repeatedly, ten times or more. The V call is TRBV28, the J call TRBJ2-1; D remains unclear. Trimming stripped 6 bases from V and 9 bases from J, with 12 bases between. This CDR3 is built from 12 residues. Per germline, CDR1 MDHEN and CDR2 SYDVKM. Here the CDR3 DNA reads TGTGCCAGCAGGGTACCTTGGGGTGAGCAGTTCTTC. Its translation is CASRVPWGEQFF. Together with reference TRBV28 and TRBJ2-1, the CDR3 gives the full variable domain: DVKVTQSSRYLVKRTGEKVFLECVQDMDHENMFWYRQDPGLGLRLIYFSYDVKMKEKGDIPEGYSVSREKKERFSLILESASTNQTSMYLCASRVPWGEQFFGPGTRLTVL.

At least ten counts were recorded for this clonotype. V and J are TRBV7-2 and TRBJ2-7, with 7 bases fitting TRBD1. This CDR3 is built from 14 residues. In germline, CDR1 is SGHTA, CDR2 FQGNSA. With V trimmed by 5 bases and J by 4 bases, 8 bases remained unmatched. The CDR3 DNA sequence: TGTGCCAGCAGCCCTATGACAGGGATATACGAGCAGTACTTC. Its protein product is CASSPMTGIYEQYF.